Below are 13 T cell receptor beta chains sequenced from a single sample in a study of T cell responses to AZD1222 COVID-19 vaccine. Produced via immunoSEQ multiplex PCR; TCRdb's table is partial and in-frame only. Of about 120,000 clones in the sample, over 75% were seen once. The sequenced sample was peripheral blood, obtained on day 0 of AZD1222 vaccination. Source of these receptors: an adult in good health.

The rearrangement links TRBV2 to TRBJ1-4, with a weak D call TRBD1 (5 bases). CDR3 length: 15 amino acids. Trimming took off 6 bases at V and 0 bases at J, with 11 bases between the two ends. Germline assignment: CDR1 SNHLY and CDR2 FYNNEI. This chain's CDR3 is CASSRDRTTNEKLFF. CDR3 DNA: TGTGCCAGCAGCAGAGACAGAACAACTAATGAAAAACTGTTTTTT.

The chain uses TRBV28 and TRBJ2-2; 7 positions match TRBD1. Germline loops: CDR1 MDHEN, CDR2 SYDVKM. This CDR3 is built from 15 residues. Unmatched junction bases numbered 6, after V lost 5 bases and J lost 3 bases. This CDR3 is CASSGYRGDTGELFF. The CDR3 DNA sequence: TGTGCCAGCAGTGGGTACAGGGGAGACACCGGGGAGCTGTTTTTT.

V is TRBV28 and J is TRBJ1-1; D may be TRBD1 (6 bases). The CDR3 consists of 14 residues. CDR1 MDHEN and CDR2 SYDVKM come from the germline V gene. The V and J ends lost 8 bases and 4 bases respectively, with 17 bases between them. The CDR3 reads CASRTPGAFTEAFF. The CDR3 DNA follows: TGTGCCAGCCGCACCCCGGGGGCTTTCACTGAAGCTTTCTTT.

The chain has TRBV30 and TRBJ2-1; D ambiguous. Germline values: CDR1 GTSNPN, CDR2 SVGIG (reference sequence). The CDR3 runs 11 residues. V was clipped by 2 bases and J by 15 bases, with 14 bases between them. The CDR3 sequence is CAWSMGQYPFF. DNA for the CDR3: TGTGCCTGGAGTATGGGCCAGTATCCGTTCTTC.

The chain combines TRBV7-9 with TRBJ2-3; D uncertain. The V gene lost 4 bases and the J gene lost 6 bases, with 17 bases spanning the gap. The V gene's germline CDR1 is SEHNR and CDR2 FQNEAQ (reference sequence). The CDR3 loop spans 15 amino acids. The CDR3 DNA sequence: TGTGCCAGCAGCTCCGTCGGCACCCCCGAGGATACGCAGTATTTT. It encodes CASSSVGTPEDTQYF.

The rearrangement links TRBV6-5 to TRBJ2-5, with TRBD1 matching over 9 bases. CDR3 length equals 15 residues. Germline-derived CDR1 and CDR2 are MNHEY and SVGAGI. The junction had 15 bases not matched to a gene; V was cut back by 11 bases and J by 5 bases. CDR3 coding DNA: TGTGCCTTAATGCCCACGGGGACAGGGTTGGAGACCCAGTACTTC. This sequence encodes CALMPTGTGLETQYF.

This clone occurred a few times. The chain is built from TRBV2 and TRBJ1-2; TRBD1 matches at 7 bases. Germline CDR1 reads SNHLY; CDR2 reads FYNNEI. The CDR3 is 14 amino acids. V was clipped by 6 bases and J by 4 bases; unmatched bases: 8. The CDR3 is CASRPGQPPYGYTF. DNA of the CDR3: TGTGCCAGCAGGCCGGGACAGCCTCCCTATGGCTACACCTTC.

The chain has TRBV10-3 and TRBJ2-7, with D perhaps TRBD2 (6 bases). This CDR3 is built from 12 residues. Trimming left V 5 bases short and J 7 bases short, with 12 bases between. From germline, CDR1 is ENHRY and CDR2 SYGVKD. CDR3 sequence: CAISRGSGEQYF. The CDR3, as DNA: TGTGCCATCAGTCGGGGGTCGGGAGAGCAGTACTTC.

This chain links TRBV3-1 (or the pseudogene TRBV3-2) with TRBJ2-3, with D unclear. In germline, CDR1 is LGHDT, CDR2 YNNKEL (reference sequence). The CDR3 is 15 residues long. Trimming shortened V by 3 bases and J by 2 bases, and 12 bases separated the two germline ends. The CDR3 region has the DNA TGTGCCAGCAGCCAGATCCTATCCCTCACAGATACGCAGTATTTT. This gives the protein CASSQILSLTDTQYF.

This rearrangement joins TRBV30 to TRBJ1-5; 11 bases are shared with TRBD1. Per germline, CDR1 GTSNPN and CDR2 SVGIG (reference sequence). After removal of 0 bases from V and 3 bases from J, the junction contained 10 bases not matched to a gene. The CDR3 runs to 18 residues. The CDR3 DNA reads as TGTGCCTGGAGTGTACGAACGGGGGACAGGGGGGCCAATCAGCCCCAGCATTTT. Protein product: CAWSVRTGDRGANQPQHF.

The CDR3 loop reads CASSSRISGANVLTF. CDR3 coding DNA: TGTGCCAGCAGTTCGAGGATCTCTGGGGCCAACGTCCTGACTTTC. This rearrangement joins TRBV27 to TRBJ2-6, with D unresolved. Per germline, CDR1 MNHEY and CDR2 SMNVEV (reference sequence). This CDR3 contains 15 residues. The ends were cut back, 4 bases at V and 0 bases at J, with 7 bases in the middle.

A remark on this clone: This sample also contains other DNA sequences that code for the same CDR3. The DNA of the CDR3 is TGCGCCAGCAGCTTAGATCGGGGAGACACCGGGGAGCTGTTTTTT. Translated, it gives CASSLDRGDTGELFF. V and J are TRBV5-1 and TRBJ2-2; D possibly corresponds to TRBD2 (5 bases). The CDR3 is 15 residues long. With 2 bases removed from V and 3 bases from J, the gap between germline ends came to 11 bases. Per the germline V gene, CDR1 is SGHRS and CDR2 is YFSETQ.

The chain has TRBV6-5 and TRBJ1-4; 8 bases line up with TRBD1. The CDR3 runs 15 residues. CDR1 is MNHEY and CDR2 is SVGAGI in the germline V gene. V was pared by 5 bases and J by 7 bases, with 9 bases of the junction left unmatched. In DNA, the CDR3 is TGTGCCAGCAGTCTGACAGGGGCCGCGGGTGAAAAACTGTTTTTT. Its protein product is CASSLTGAAGEKLFF.